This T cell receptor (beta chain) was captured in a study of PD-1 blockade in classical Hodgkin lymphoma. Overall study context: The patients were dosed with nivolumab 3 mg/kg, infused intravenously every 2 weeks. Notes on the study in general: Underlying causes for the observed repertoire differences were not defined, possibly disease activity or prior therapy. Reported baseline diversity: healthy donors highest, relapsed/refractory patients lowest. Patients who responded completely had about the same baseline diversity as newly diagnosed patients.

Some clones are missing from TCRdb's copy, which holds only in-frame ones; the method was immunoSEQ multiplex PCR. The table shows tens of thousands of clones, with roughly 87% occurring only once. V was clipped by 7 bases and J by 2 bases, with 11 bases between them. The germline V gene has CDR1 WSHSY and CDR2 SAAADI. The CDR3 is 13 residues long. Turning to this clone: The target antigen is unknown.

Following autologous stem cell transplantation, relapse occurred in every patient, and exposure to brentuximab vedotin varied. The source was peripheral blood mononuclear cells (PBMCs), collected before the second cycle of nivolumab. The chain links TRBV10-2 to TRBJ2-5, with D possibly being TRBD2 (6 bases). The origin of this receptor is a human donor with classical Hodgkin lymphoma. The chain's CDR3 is CASMRGWQETQYF. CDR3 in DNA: TGCGCCAGCATGCGGGGTTGGCAAGAGACCCAGTACTTC.